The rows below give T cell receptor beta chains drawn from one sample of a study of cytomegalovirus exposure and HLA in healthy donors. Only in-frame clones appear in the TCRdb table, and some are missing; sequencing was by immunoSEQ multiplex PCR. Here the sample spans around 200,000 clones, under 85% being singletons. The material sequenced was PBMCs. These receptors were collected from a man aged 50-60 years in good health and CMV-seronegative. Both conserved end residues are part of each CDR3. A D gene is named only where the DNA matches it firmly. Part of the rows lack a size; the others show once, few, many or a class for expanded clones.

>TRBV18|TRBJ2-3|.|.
TGTGCCAGCTCACCACTAGCGGCGGTTGGAGATACGCAGTATTTT
CASSPLAAVGDTQYF
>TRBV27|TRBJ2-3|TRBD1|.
TGTGCCAGCAATTACAGGGGGCGTCTTGGTACGCAGTATTTT
CASNYRGRLGTQYF
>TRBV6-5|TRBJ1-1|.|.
TGTGCCAGCAGTTACAGCAGGGCCACCGAGGCTTTCTTT
CASSYSRATEAFF
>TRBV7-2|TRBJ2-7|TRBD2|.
TGTGCCAGCAGCCCCAGGCAATCGGGACTAGGGTCCTACGAGCAGTACTTC
CASSPRQSGLGSYEQYF
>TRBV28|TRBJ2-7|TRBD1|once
TGTGCCAGCAGTTTAATAGGGACAGGCTCCTACGAGCAGTACTTC
CASSLIGTGSYEQYF
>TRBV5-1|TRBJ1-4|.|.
TGCGCCAGCAGCTTGAGCGGGGCAACTAATGAAAAACTGTTTTTT
CASSLSGATNEKLFF
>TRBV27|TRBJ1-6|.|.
TGTGCCAGCAGAAGCCGGGAAAAATCCACCTATAATTCACCCCTCCACTTT
CASRSREKSTYNSPLHF
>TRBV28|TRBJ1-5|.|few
TGTGCCGCCGTGAACAGAGCCTTCAATCAGCCCCAGCATTTT
CAAVNRAFNQPQHF
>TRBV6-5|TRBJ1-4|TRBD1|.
TGTGCCAGCACTAAGCGGACAGGGGGTAATGAAAAACTGTTTTTT
CASTKRTGGNEKLFF
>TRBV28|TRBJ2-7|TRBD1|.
TGTGCCAGACCCGTTCCGACAGGGAAAAACTACGAGCAGTACTTC
CARPVPTGKNYEQYF
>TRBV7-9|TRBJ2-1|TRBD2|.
TGTGCCAGCAACCCGACTAGCGGGTCCTACAATGAGCAGTTCTTC
CASNPTSGSYNEQFF
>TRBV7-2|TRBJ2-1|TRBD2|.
TGTGCCAGCAGCTTAGAAACTAGCGGGAGGTGGGGTGAGCAGTTCTTC
CASSLETSGRWGEQFF
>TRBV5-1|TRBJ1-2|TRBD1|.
TGCGCCAGCAGCTTGGGCGGACAGGGGAACTATGGCTACACCTTC
CASSLGGQGNYGYTF
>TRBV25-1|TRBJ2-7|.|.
TGTGCCAGCAGTGAATATAATGCGGGAACGAACGAGCAGTACTTC
CASSEYNAGTNEQYF